These 3 T cell receptor beta chains were all obtained from the same sample, sequenced in a study of cytomegalovirus exposure and HLA in healthy donors. 13 Jbeta primers and 60 Vbeta primers were used for the PCR. The data were produced by immunoSEQ multiplex PCR, yet TCRdb's version contains in-frame clones alone and is incomplete. The data include tens of thousands of clones; the top ten clones carry under 4%. Sequencing was done on a sample of PBMCs. Receptors were obtained from a female donor in good health and CMV-seropositive.

The rearrangement uses TRBV7-9 and TRBJ2-3; 10 bases agree with TRBD1. The ends lost 1 base at V and 6 bases at J; junction bases unmatched: 4. Germline loops: CDR1 SEHNR, CDR2 FQNEAQ (reference sequence). The CDR3 consists of 15 residues. Here the CDR3 DNA reads TGTGCCAGCAGCTTAGTGACAGGGGGCGAGGATACGCAGTATTTT. This encodes CASSLVTGGEDTQYF. Using reference TRBV7-9 and TRBJ2-3 for the parts outside the CDR3, the full variable domain is DTGVSQNPRHKITKRGQNVTFRCDPISEHNRLYWYRQTLGQGPEFLTYFQNEAQLEKSRLLSDRFSAERPKGSFSTLEIQRTEQGDSAMYLCASSLVTGGEDTQYFGPGTRLTVL.

The J gene is TRBJ2-7, the V gene TRBV19, with D possibly being TRBD2 (5 bases). Germline V gene data show CDR1 as LNHDA and CDR2 as SQIVND (reference sequence). CDR3 length: 14 amino acids. V was trimmed by 6 bases and J by 5 bases, leaving 17 bases between them. The CDR3 bases are TGTGCCAGTAGGCCGGCGGGCCGTATCAACGAGCAGTACTTC. Protein product: CASRPAGRINEQYF. The whole variable domain, remainder taken from reference TRBV19 and TRBJ2-7, is DGGITQSPKYLFRKEGQNVTLSCEQNLNHDAMYWYRQDPGQGLRLIYYSQIVNDFQKGDIAEGYSVSREKKESFPLTVTSAQKNPTAFYLCASRPAGRINEQYFGPGTRLTVT.

The genes are TRBV6-6 and TRBJ1-5; D is ambiguous. Trimming removed 5 bases at V and 2 bases at J, with 13 bases between. Germline CDR1 is MNHNY and CDR2 is SVGAGI (reference sequence). The CDR3 is 15 amino acids. The CDR3 sequence: CASSPYGDGNQPQHF. The CDR3 bases are TGTGCCAGCAGTCCCTACGGGGATGGCAATCAGCCCCAGCATTTT.